This T cell receptor (beta chain) was recorded in a study of shared clonotypes between healthy human individuals. The naive CD8 fraction comprised CD45RO-negative cells positively selected for CCR7 and excluded terminally differentiated effector memory CD45RA+ cells. Study findings and constraints: Generation of non-shared clonotypes was less probable than generation of clonotypes shared by all four donors.

Profiled with immunoSEQ multiplex PCR; TCRdb holds only in-frame clones, not every one. This table holds roughly 890,000 clones, around 93% found once. Comment on this clone: Its antigen is as yet unknown.

Per the germline V gene, CDR1 is SQVTM and CDR2 is ANQGSEA. V dropped 8 bases and J dropped 3 bases, with 20 bases sitting between them. The CDR3 runs to 15 residues. What was sequenced was naive CD8+ T cells sorted from blood. This chain uses TRBV29-1 with TRBJ2-1; D is possibly TRBD2 (6 bases). This TCR came from a young man in good health. CDR3 bases: TGCAGCTTTAGGAGGGGCCTCAAGAGCTACAATGAGCAGTTCTTC. This encodes CSFRRGLKSYNEQFF.